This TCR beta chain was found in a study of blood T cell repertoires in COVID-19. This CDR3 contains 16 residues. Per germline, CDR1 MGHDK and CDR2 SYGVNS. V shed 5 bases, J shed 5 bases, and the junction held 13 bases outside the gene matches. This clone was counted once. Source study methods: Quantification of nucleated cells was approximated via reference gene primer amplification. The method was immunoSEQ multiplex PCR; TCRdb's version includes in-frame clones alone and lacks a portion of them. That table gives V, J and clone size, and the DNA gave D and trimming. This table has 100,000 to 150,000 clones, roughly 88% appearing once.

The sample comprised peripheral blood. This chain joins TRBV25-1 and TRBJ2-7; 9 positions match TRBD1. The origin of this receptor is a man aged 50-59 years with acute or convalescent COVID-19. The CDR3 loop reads CASSPIRTGAIHEQYF. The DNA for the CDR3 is TGTGCCAGCAGTCCCATCAGGACAGGGGCGATCCACGAGCAGTACTTC.